What follows are 17 T cell receptor beta chains derived from one specimen sequenced in a study of shared clonotypes between healthy human individuals. Only in-frame clones appear in the TCRdb table, and some are missing; sequencing was by immunoSEQ multiplex PCR. The top ten hold more than 0.35% of the sample, which has some 2,500,000 clones, approximately 93% seen once. Sequencing was done on a sample of naive CD4+ T cells from PBMCs. Noted subset: CD45RA+ positively selected. These TCRs come from a man between 18 and 29 years old in good health. Some clones in this sample may be carry-over from other donors' samples.

This chain joins TRBV4-2 and TRBJ2-7, with D perhaps TRBD2 (6 bases). In germline, CDR1 is LGHNA, CDR2 YNFKEQ. V was pared by 4 bases and J by 5 bases, with 15 bases between. The length of the CDR3 is 14 residues. The CDR3 spells CASSPDYPADEQYF. The CDR3 nucleotides are TGTGCCAGCAGCCCGGACTACCCCGCAGACGAGCAGTACTTC.

The CDR3 sequence is CATSKRDATNEKLFF. Written as DNA, the CDR3 is TGTGCCACCAGCAAACGGGACGCAACTAATGAAAAACTGTTTTTT. This chain connects TRBV15 to TRBJ1-4; a possible D gene is TRBD1 (5 bases). CDR1 and CDR2 (germline): LNHNV, YYDKDF (reference sequence). The CDR3 has 15 residues. The V end lost 4 bases, the J end lost 0 bases, and 9 bases lay between the germline ends.

J is TRBJ2-7 and V is TRBV27; D is perhaps TRBD2 (6 bases). Trimming pared 6 bases from V and 0 bases from J, leaving 12 bases between. CDR3 length equals 14 residues. Germline CDR1 is MNHEY and CDR2 is SMNVEV (reference sequence). The CDR3 loop reads CASRSAGSSYEQYF. CDR3 in DNA: TGTGCCAGCAGGTCTGCCGGGAGCTCCTACGAGCAGTACTTC.

The rearrangement uses TRBV6-5 and TRBJ2-7, with 9 bases matching TRBD2. Per germline, CDR1 MNHEY and CDR2 SVGAGI. The CDR3 runs 16 residues. V shed 0 bases and J 3 bases; nucleotides not matched to a gene: 6. The CDR3 DNA reads TGTGCCAGCAGTTACTCGCTCCTAGCGGGAATCTACGAGCAGTACTTC. This codes for CASSYSLLAGIYEQYF.

Remarks on this clone: Other DNA sequences of this sample code for an identical CDR3. The chain couples TRBV5-1 to TRBJ2-1; 11 nucleotides agree with TRBD2. The CDR3 runs 15 residues. Looked up from germline, CDR1 is SGHRS and CDR2 is YFSETQ. The V gene end was trimmed by 5 bases and the J gene end by 5 bases; junction bases not matched to a gene: 6. The DNA for the CDR3 is TGCGCCAGCAGTCCAGGGACTAGCGGAAACAATGAGCAGTTCTTC. This translates into CASSPGTSGNNEQFF.

This sequence joins TRBV21-1 and TRBJ1-3. TRBV21-1 is an annotated pseudogene. The CDR3 loop spans 16 amino acids. As DNA, the CDR3 is TGTGCCAGCAGCAAAATAGGGCGGGGAGCCCGAGACACCATATATTTT. Its protein product is CASSKIGRGARDTIYF.

Of note for this clone: Other DNA sequences within the sample encode an identical CDR3. The chain links TRBV29-1 to TRBJ1-1, with TRBD1 as a possible D gene (5 bases). Germline lookup yields CDR1 SQVTM and CDR2 ANQGSEA. The V end lost 3 bases, the J end lost 0 bases, and 8 bases lay between the germline ends. This CDR3 spans 13 amino acids. CDR3 protein: CSVEGVLNTEAFF. The CDR3 DNA is TGCAGCGTTGAGGGGGTTTTGAACACTGAAGCTTTCTTT.

The chain links TRBV5-4 to TRBJ2-5; D uncertain. Trimming took 4 bases from V and 2 from J, leaving 6 bases between them. Germline-derived CDR1 and CDR2 are SGHNT and YYREEE (reference sequence). This CDR3 is 12 amino acids long. In DNA, the CDR3 is TGTGCCAGCAGCCGCCAACAAGAGACCCAGTACTTC. Protein: CASSRQQETQYF.

V and J are TRBV5-1 and TRBJ2-1; 11 bases match TRBD1. V gave up 3 bases and J gave up 2 bases; unmatched junction bases: 4. Per germline, CDR1 SGHRS and CDR2 YFSETQ. The CDR3 has 16 amino acids. As DNA, the CDR3 is TGCGCCAGCAGCTACGGGACAGGGGGAGCCTACAATGAGCAGTTCTTC. Its translation: CASSYGTGGAYNEQFF.

This chain links TRBV6-5 with TRBJ2-3, with D tentatively TRBD1 (6 bases). V shed 2 bases and J shed 1 base, with 13 bases lying between them. The CDR3 runs to 16 residues. Germline V gene lookup returns CDR1 MNHEY and CDR2 SVGAGI. CDR3 residues: CASSYAGTTGTDTQYF. CDR3 sequence (DNA): TGTGCCAGCAGTTACGCCGGGACAACCGGCACAGATACGCAGTATTTT.

This chain connects TRBV11-1 to TRBJ2-2; TRBD2 agrees at 12 bases. J was trimmed by 1 base and V by 1 base; bases with no gene match: 4. The CDR3 covers 18 residues. Germline CDR1 and CDR2: SGHAT and FQDESV (reference sequence). The CDR3 coding sequence is TGTGCCAGCAGCTTAGGCAGGACTAGCGGGAAGAACACCGGGGAGCTGTTTTTT. Protein: CASSLGRTSGKNTGELFF.

The CDR3 nucleotides are TGTGCCAGCAGTTACCCAGCGGGAGGGCCGACCTACGAGCAGTACTTC. Translating gives CASSYPAGGPTYEQYF. V usage is TRBV6-6 and J usage is TRBJ2-7, with 10 positions matching TRBD2. CDR1 and CDR2 (germline): MNHNY, SVGAGI (reference sequence). The CDR3 runs 16 residues. The V and J ends lost 2 bases and 2 bases, in that order; junction bases with no gene match: 6.

The chain links TRBV5-8 to TRBJ1-2, with TRBD1 matching over 9 bases. With V trimmed by 7 bases and J by 5 bases, 15 bases remained unmatched. The CDR3 runs 16 residues. CDR1 is SGHTS, CDR2 YDEGEE, per germline. The chain's CDR3 is CASRPGQGFPGYGYTF. CDR3 DNA: TGTGCCAGCCGACCAGGACAGGGGTTTCCGGGGTATGGCTACACCTTC. Drawing the rest from reference TRBV5-8 and TRBJ1-2, the complete variable domain is EAGVTQSPTHLIKTRGQQATLRCSPISGHTSVYWYQQALGLGLQFLLWYDEGEERNRGNFPPRFSGRQFPNYSSELNVNALELEDSALYLCASRPGQGFPGYGYTFGSGTRLTVV.

The rearrangement joins TRBV6-1 to TRBJ2-7, with TRBD2 identical over 8 bases. CDR3 length: 14 amino acids. Germline V gene lookup returns CDR1 MNHNS and CDR2 SASEGT. J was trimmed by 3 bases and V by 2 bases; bases with no gene match: 3. The CDR3 coding sequence is TGTGCCAGCAGTGAACGGGAGGGAGGCTACGAGCAGTACTTC. This translates into CASSEREGGYEQYF.

This chain joins TRBV7-2 and TRBJ1-6; D might be TRBD1 (5 bases). The CDR3 length is 14 residues. Trimming pared 5 bases from V and 7 bases from J, leaving 12 bases between. From germline, CDR1 is SGHTA and CDR2 FQGNSA. CDR3: CASSPGTRNSPLHF. The DNA of the CDR3 is TGTGCCAGCAGCCCCGGGACTAGGAATTCACCCCTCCACTTT.

The chain is built from TRBV10-3 and TRBJ1-1; possible D gene TRBD1, 6 bases. The CDR3 consists of 13 residues. Trimming took off 10 bases at V and 3 bases at J, with 15 bases between the two ends. Germline CDR1 and CDR2: ENHRY and SYGVKD. The CDR3, as DNA: TGTGCCACGATCAGGAGACAGGACACTGAAGCTTTCTTT. It translates to CATIRRQDTEAFF.

The V and J genes are TRBV30 and TRBJ1-5, with 10 bases matching TRBD1. CDR1 is GTSNPN, CDR2 SVGIG, per germline (reference sequence). The CDR3 sequence is 18 residues long. The ends lost 0 bases at V and 0 bases at J; junction bases unmatched: 8. In nucleotides, the CDR3 is TGTGCCTGGAGTGTTGCTTTCGGGACAGGGGTTAGCAATCAGCCCCAGCATTTT. It codes for CAWSVAFGTGVSNQPQHF.